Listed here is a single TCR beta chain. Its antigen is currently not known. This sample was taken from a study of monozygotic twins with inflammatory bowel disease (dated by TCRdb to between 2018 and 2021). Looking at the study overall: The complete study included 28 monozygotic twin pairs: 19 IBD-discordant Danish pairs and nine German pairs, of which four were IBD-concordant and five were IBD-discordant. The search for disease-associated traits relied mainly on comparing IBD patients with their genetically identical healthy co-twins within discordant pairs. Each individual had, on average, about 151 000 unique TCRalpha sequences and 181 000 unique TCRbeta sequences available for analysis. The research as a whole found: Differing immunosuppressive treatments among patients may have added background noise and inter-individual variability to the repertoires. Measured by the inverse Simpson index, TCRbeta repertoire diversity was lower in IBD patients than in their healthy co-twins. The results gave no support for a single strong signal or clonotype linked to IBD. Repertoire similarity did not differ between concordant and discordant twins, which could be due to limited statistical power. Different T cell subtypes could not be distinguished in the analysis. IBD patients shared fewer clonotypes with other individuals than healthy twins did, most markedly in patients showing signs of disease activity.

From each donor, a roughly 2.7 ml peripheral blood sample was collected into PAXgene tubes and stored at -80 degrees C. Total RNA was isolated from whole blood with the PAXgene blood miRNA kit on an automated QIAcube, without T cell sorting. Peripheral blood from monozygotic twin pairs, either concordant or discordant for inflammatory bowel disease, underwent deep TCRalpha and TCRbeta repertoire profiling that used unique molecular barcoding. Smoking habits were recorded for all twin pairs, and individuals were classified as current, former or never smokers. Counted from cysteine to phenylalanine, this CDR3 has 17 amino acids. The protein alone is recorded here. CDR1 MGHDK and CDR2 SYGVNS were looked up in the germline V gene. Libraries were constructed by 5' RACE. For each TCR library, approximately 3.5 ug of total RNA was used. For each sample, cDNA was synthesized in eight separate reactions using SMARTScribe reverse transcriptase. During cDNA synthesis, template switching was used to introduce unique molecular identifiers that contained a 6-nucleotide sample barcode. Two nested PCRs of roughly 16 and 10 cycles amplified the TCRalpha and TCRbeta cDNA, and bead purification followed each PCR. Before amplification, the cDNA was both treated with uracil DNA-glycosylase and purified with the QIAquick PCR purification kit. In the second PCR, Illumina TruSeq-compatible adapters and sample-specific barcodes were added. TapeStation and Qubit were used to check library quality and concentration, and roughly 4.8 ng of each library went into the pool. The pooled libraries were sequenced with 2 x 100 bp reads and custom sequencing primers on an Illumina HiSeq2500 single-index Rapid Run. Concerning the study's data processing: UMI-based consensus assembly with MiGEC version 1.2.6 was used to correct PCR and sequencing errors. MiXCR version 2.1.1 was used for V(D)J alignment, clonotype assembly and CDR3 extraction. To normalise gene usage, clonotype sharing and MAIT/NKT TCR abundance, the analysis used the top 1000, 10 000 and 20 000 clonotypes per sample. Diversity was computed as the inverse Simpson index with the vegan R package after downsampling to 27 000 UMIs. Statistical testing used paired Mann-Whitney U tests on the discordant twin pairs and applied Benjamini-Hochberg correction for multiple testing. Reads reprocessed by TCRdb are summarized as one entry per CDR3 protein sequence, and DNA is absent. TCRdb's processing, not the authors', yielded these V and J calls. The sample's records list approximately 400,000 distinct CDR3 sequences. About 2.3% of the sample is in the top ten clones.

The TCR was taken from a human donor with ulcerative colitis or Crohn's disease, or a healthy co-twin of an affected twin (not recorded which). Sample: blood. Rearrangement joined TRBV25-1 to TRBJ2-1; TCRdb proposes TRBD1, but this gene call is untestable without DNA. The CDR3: CASSESLGGAGYNEQFF.